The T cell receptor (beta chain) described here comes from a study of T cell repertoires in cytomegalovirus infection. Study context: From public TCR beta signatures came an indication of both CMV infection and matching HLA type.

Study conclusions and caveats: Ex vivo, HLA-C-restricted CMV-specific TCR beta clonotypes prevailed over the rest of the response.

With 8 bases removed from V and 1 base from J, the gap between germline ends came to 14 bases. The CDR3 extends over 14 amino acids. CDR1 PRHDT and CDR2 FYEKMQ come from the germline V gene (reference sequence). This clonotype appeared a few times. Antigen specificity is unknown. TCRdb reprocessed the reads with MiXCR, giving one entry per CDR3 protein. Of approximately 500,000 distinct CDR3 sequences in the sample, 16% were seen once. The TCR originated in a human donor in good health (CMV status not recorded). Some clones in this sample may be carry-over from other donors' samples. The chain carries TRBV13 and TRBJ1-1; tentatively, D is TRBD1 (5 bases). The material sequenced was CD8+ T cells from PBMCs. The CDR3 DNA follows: TGTGCCAGCGGGGACCGAGGACGGAACACTGAAGCTTTCTTT. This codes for CASGDRGRNTEAFF.